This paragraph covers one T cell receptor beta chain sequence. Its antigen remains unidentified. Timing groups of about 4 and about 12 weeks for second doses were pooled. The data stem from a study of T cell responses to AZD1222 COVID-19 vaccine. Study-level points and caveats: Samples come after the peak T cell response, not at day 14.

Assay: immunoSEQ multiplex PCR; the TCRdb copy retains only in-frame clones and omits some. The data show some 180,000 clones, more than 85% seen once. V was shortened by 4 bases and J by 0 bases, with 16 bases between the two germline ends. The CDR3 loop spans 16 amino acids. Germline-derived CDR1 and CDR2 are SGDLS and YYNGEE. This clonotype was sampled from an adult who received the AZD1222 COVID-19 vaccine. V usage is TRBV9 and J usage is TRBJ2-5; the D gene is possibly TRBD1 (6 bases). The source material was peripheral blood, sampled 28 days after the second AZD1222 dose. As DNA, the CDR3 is TGTGCCAGCAGCCCCACTACCAGGGGCGACCAAGAGACCCAGTACTTC. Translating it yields CASSPTTRGDQETQYF.